The 7 T cell receptor beta chains presented below share a single source sample, sequenced in a study of T cells expressing NK-cell markers. TCRdb derives one entry per CDR3 protein from the 5' RACE reads, leaving out DNA. The sample data list 550,000 to 600,000 distinct CDR3 sequences. The sequencing input was blood T cells: a sorted CD56 or NKG2C T cell subset, CD4+ or CD8+ T cells, or bulk PBMC T cells (not recorded which). The receptors were gathered from a man aged 18-30 years in good health.

The chain links TRBV12-3 or TRBV12-4 to TRBJ2-2; there is no DNA to check the TCRdb D call of TRBD2. This CDR3 is 15 amino acids long. The CDR3 loop reads CASSFGGTKAGELFF.

The chain is built from TRBV3-1 and TRBJ2-1. The CDR3 is 13 amino acids. Looked up from germline, CDR1 is LGHDT and CDR2 is YNNKEL (reference sequence). The CDR3 sequence: CASSRLEKTEQFF.

The chain carries TRBV5-1 and TRBJ1-1; TCRdb designates TRBD1, a call that cannot be tested without DNA. Germline assignment: CDR1 SGHRS and CDR2 YFSETQ. The CDR3 has 13 amino acids. The CDR3 is CASSDHGGRETFF.

J is TRBJ1-1 and V is TRBV18; TCRdb proposes TRBD1, but this gene call is untestable without DNA. Germline values: CDR1 KGHSH, CDR2 LQKENI. This CDR3 is built from 14 residues. This CDR3 reads CASTPTGLGTEAFF.

The V gene is TRBV7-7, the J gene TRBJ2-3; TCRdb outputs TRBD2, but without DNA this stays unchecked. CDR1 and CDR2 from the germline V gene are SSHAT and FNYEAQ (reference sequence). The CDR3 runs 16 residues. CDR3 in amino acids: CASSLLAGALTDTQYF. The whole variable domain, filled in from reference TRBV7-7 and TRBJ2-3, reads GAGVSQSPRYKVTKRGQDVTLRCDPISSHATLYWYQQALGQGPEFLTYFNYEAQPDKSGLPSDRFSAERPEGSISTLTIQRTEQRDSAMYRCASSLLAGALTDTQYFGPGTRLTVL.

This chain links TRBV29-1 with TRBJ2-7; checking the TCRdb D call of TRBD1 is not possible without DNA. This CDR3 comprises 15 residues. Germline values: CDR1 SQVTM, CDR2 ANQGSEA. Here the CDR3 reads CSVVNRGRVFYEQYF.

The chain joins TRBV20-1 to TRBJ2-2; TCRdb reports TRBD1, a call that lacks DNA to check it against. This CDR3 has 16 amino acids. Germline values: CDR1 DFQATT, CDR2 SNEGSKA (reference sequence). The CDR3 region is CSARDLDRGNTGELFF.